Presented here are 20 T cell receptor beta chains from one specimen sequenced in a study of CD8 T cells in ankylosing spondylitis (dated 2017 in TCRdb). Library construction relied on 5' RACE. Sequenced on an Illumina HiSeq 2500. The raw public reads went through TCRdb reprocessing: fastp at Q25, MiXCR clone calling, in-frame beta chains kept. Records with the same CDR3 protein are collapsed into one entry carrying the most frequent genes and DNA. Recorded for this sample are tens of thousands of distinct CDR3 sequences; 3.5% to 4% of them occurred a single time. The ten largest clones add up to around 4.1% of the sample. Sequenced input: blood, either unsorted or a sorted T cell fraction (not recorded which). These receptors all come from a female donor with ankylosing spondylitis or in good health (not recorded which).

V and J are TRBV9 and TRBJ2-2; the D is unclear. Germline V gives CDR1 SGDLS, CDR2 YYNGEE. This CDR3 comprises 15 residues. The germline V and J ends were trimmed by 4 bases and 6 bases, with 16 bases remaining between them. This chain's CDR3 is CASSSSGQVPGELFF. CDR3 in DNA: TGTGCCAGCAGCTCCTCAGGCCAAGTCCCCGGGGAGCTGTTTTTT.

This clonotype was observed at least ten times. The V and J genes are TRBV9 and TRBJ2-3; TRBD2 matches at 9 bases. The CDR3 consists of 16 residues. The ends lost 0 bases at V and 4 bases at J; junction bases unmatched: 6. Per the germline V gene, CDR1 is SGDLS and CDR2 is YYNGEE. The CDR3 region is CASSVELAGLADTQYF. CDR3 nucleotide sequence: TGTGCCAGCAGCGTAGAGCTAGCGGGGTTAGCAGATACGCAGTATTTT.

This clonotype was seen ten or more times. CDR3 sequence reads: CASSGYLAGGSNEQFF. The CDR3 DNA is TGTGCCAGCAGCGGATATCTAGCGGGGGGGTCGAATGAGCAGTTCTTC. V usage is TRBV9 and J usage is TRBJ2-1; 12 bases map to TRBD2. The J segment lost 7 bases and the V segment lost 3 bases, leaving 8 bases of the junction unmatched. From germline, CDR1 is SGDLS and CDR2 YYNGEE. The length of the CDR3 is 16 residues.

This clonotype turned up a few times. This chain joins TRBV9 and TRBJ2-2; 9 bases map to TRBD1. The CDR3 loop spans 17 amino acids. The germline V gene encodes CDR1 SGDLS and CDR2 YYNGEE. V dropped 3 bases and J dropped 4; count of bases not matched to a gene: 10. CDR3 coding DNA: TGTGCCAGCAGCGCTCGCCCCGGGACAGGGACCACCGGGGAGCTGTTTTTT. It is translated as CASSARPGTGTTGELFF.

The table lists this clonotype with many counts. The chain links TRBV9 to TRBJ2-1; D perhaps matches TRBD2 (6 bases). CDR3 size: 15 residues. Germline loops: CDR1 SGDLS, CDR2 YYNGEE. V gave up 0 bases and J gave up 4 bases, with 11 bases separating them. The DNA for the CDR3 is TGTGCCAGCAGCGTAGAGGGGCTAGCGTACAATGAGCAGTTCTTC. As protein: CASSVEGLAYNEQFF.

This clonotype was recorded once. The V gene is TRBV9, the J gene TRBJ2-1; 11 positions agree with TRBD2. Germline CDR1 and CDR2: SGDLS and YYNGEE. CDR3 size: 16 residues. V was clipped by 4 bases and J by 8 bases; unmatched bases: 11. This chain's CDR3 is CASSFTLAGGFDEQFF. The CDR3 bases are TGTGCCAGCAGCTTCACTCTAGCGGGGGGATTTGATGAGCAGTTCTTC.

This clonotype was picked up many times. V gene TRBV9 combines with J gene TRBJ2-7, with 7 positions matching TRBD1. The trim removed 4 bases at V and 2 bases at J, leaving 6 bases unmatched. Per the germline V gene, CDR1 is SGDLS and CDR2 is YYNGEE. This CDR3 is 14 amino acids long. The CDR3 sequence: CASSTRDRTYEQYF. The CDR3 bases are TGTGCCAGCAGCACCCGGGACAGAACCTACGAGCAGTACTTC.

The chain combines TRBV9 with TRBJ2-3; D unresolved. The CDR3 contains 13 residues. Trimming took off 4 bases at V and 1 base at J, with 7 bases between the two ends. Germline CDR1 SGDLS, CDR2 YYNGEE. DNA of the CDR3: TGTGCCAGCAGCTCAGTAGGCACAGATACGCAGTATTTT. It yields the protein CASSSVGTDTQYF.

This clonotype was found many times. The rearrangement joins TRBV9 to TRBJ2-7; the match to TRBD1 covers 9 bases. Losses at the gene ends were 3 bases for V and 1 base for J; bases not matched to a gene: 5. CDR1 SGDLS and CDR2 YYNGEE come from the germline V gene. The length of the CDR3 is 15 residues. The CDR3 bases are TGTGCCAGCAGCGCGCAGACAGGGGGTTCCTACGAGCAGTACTTC. Protein sequence: CASSAQTGGSYEQYF.

This clonotype was observed many times. This chain uses TRBV9 with TRBJ2-7, with TRBD2 as a possible D gene (5 bases). The CDR3 consists of 17 residues. Trimming shortened V by 4 bases and J by 2 bases, and 22 bases separated the two germline ends. Germline-derived CDR1 and CDR2 are SGDLS and YYNGEE. The CDR3 sequence is CASSPLRAGHDPYEQYF. CDR3 in DNA: TGTGCCAGCAGCCCCCTGCGGGCCGGCCACGATCCCTACGAGCAGTACTTC.

This clonotype came up many times. The chain is built from TRBV9 and TRBJ2-5, with D uncertain. The germline V and J ends were trimmed by 0 bases and 3 bases, with 9 bases remaining between them. Germline CDR1 is SGDLS and CDR2 is YYNGEE. This CDR3 contains 14 residues. Written as DNA, the CDR3 is TGTGCCAGCAGCGTAGCGGCCAGAGAAGAGACCCAGTACTTC. Translation: CASSVAAREETQYF.

Many counts were recorded for this clonotype. The chain recombines TRBV9 with TRBJ1-3, with a tentative D call TRBD1 (6 bases). The CDR3 loop spans 15 amino acids. Germline V lookup: CDR1 SGDLS, CDR2 YYNGEE. The ends were cut back, 1 base at V and 6 bases at J, with 14 bases in the middle. DNA of the CDR3: TGTGCCAGCAGCGTATCGGGGGGCAACGAAAACACCATATATTTT. Encoded protein: CASSVSGGNENTIYF.

This clonotype was seen repeatedly, ten times or more. The chain links TRBV9 to TRBJ2-5, with 8 bases identical to TRBD2. CDR3 length equals 17 residues. After removal of 4 bases from V and 1 base from J, the junction contained 12 bases not matched to a gene. In germline, CDR1 is SGDLS, CDR2 YYNGEE. CDR3 loop: CASSPSLAGSGQETQYF. CDR3 nucleotide sequence: TGTGCCAGCAGCCCCAGCTTAGCGGGGAGCGGCCAAGAGACCCAGTACTTC.

This clonotype has at least ten counts. This chain links TRBV9 with TRBJ2-7, with D hard to call. The CDR3 spans 14 residues. V gave up 4 bases and J gave up 3 bases, with 14 bases separating them. CDR1 SGDLS and CDR2 YYNGEE come from the germline V gene. The CDR3 is CASSPSRANYEQYF. The CDR3 bases are TGTGCCAGCAGCCCATCCCGGGCTAACTACGAGCAGTACTTC.

At least ten counts were recorded for this clonotype. The CDR3 is CASSVEAGNEKLFF. Here the CDR3 DNA reads TGTGCCAGCAGCGTAGAAGCAGGGAATGAAAAACTGTTTTTT. The J gene is TRBJ1-4, the V gene TRBV9; tentatively, D is TRBD1 (5 bases). Trimming shortened V by 0 bases and J by 5 bases, and 8 bases separated the two germline ends. Germline values: CDR1 SGDLS, CDR2 YYNGEE. There are 14 residues in the CDR3.

This clonotype was seen many times. The gene calls are TRBV9 and TRBJ1-2; unclear D gene. Germline-derived CDR1 and CDR2 are SGDLS and YYNGEE. The V and J ends lost 0 bases and 4 bases respectively, with 7 bases between them. The CDR3 sequence is 13 residues long. This chain's CDR3 is CASSVGASYGYTF. CDR3 DNA: TGTGCCAGCAGCGTAGGGGCAAGCTATGGCTACACCTTC.

This clonotype has a count of ten or more. The chain recombines TRBV9 with TRBJ1-5; TRBD1 agrees at 8 bases. Germline V gene data show CDR1 as SGDLS and CDR2 as YYNGEE. Trimming took 0 bases from V and 11 from J; bases not matched to a gene: 10. This CDR3 is built from 15 residues. CDR3 sequence reads: CASSVGQGSFSTQHF. The CDR3 region has the DNA TGTGCCAGCAGCGTAGGACAGGGGAGCTTTTCGACCCAGCATTTT. The entire variable domain, with the rest obtained from reference TRBV9 and TRBJ1-5, is as follows: DSGVTQTPKHLITATGQRVTLRCSPRSGDLSVYWYQQSLDQGLQFLIQYYNGEERAKGNILERFSAQQFPDLHSELNLSSLELGDSALYFCASSVGQGSFSTQHFGDGTRLSIL.

There are many counts of this clonotype. The chain joins TRBV9 to TRBJ2-3; D may be TRBD2 (7 bases). V was clipped by 0 bases and J by 2 bases, with 10 bases between them. The CDR3 has 15 residues. Germline V gene sequence: CDR1 SGDLS, CDR2 YYNGEE. Written as DNA, the CDR3 is TGTGCCAGCAGCGTAGGCGGGGGCTTCACAGATACGCAGTATTTT. Translated, it gives CASSVGGGFTDTQYF. The variable domain in full, with the rest retrieved from reference TRBV9 and TRBJ2-3, is DSGVTQTPKHLITATGQRVTLRCSPRSGDLSVYWYQQSLDQGLQFLIQYYNGEERAKGNILERFSAQQFPDLHSELNLSSLELGDSALYFCASSVGGGFTDTQYFGPGTRLTVL.

Many counts were recorded for this clonotype. The rearrangement uses TRBV9 and TRBJ2-1; possibly TRBD2 for D (6 bases). This CDR3 is 13 amino acids long. Trimming left V 4 bases short and J 5 bases short, with 10 bases between. Germline CDR1 is SGDLS and CDR2 is YYNGEE. This CDR3 is CASSSPGDNEQFF. Here the CDR3 DNA reads TGTGCCAGCAGCTCCCCGGGAGACAATGAGCAGTTCTTC.

The chain has TRBV9 and TRBJ2-7; TRBD1 or TRBD2 may be the D gene (6 bases each). The V end lost 0 bases, the J end lost 4 bases, and 11 bases lay between the germline ends. Germline CDR1 SGDLS, CDR2 YYNGEE. This CDR3 comprises 14 residues. CDR3 bases: TGTGCCAGCAGCGTAGGGAGGGGGAGTTACGAGCAGTACTTC. Its translation: CASSVGRGSYEQYF.